The TCR beta chain described here comes from a study of cytomegalovirus exposure and HLA in healthy donors. Trimming at V came to 5 bases and at J to 5 bases, leaving 7 bases not matched to a gene. This CDR3 spans 15 amino acids. Germline V gives CDR1 SEHNR, CDR2 FQNEAQ (reference sequence). Whole-study results and caveats: The presence/absence work took it that sequencing depth was about the same across donors.

Comments on this clone: Its specificity is not known.

Use of 60 Vbeta and 13 Jbeta primers characterized the PCR. Some clones are missing from TCRdb's copy, which holds only in-frame ones; the method was immunoSEQ multiplex PCR. Of 150,000 to 200,000 clones listed, approximately 84% are singletons. This chain links TRBV7-9 with TRBJ2-3; TRBD2 agrees at 10 bases. This clonotype originated in a girl younger than two in good health and CMV-seronegative. The sample taken for sequencing was PBMCs. The CDR3 protein is CASSPGTSEQDTQYF. The CDR3 nucleotides are TGTGCCAGCAGCCCAGGGACTAGCGAACAAGATACGCAGTATTTT.